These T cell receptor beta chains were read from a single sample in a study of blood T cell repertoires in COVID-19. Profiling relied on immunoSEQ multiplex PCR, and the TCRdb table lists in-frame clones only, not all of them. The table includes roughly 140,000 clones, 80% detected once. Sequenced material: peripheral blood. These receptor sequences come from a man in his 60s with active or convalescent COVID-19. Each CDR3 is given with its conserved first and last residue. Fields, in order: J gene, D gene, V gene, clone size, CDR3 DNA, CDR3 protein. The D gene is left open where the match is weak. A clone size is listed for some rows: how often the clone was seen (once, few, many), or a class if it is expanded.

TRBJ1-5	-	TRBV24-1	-	TGTGCCACCTCAAATTCAGGCAGCAATCAGCCCCAGCATTTT	CATSNSGSNQPQHF
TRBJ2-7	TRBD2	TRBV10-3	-	TGTGCCATCAGTGACAACAGCGGGAGGGCCAGATACGAGCAGTACTTC	CAISDNSGRARYEQYF
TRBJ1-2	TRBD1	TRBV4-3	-	TGCGCCAGCAGCCAAGACAGGCAGGGGGACTATGGCTACACCTTC	CASSQDRQGDYGYTF
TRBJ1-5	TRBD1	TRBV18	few	TGTGCCAGCTCCCGACAGGGGGCGAGCAATCAGCCCCAGCATTTT	CASSRQGASNQPQHF
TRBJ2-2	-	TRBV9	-	TGTGCCAGCAGCCCCGGAAGGCTAGGAGGTATCGGGGAGCTGTTTTTT	CASSPGRLGGIGELFF
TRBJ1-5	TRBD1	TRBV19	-	TGTGCCACCAGAGCCGCCTACAGGGGCGACAATCAGCCCCAGCATTTT	CATRAAYRGDNQPQHF
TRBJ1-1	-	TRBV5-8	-	TGTGCCAGCAGCTTGAATCTAGCTGAAGCTTTCTTT	CASSLNLAEAFF
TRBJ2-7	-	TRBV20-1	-	TGCAGTGCTAGTGGGCCGAAGCAGTACTTC	CSASGPKQYF
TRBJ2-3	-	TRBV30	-	TGTGCCTGGAGTGGTTTAGCGGCCACAGATACGCAGTATTTT	CAWSGLAATDTQYF
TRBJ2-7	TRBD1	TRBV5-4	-	TGTGCCAGCAGCGCCGGACAGGGCATGTGGGAGCAGTACTTC	CASSAGQGMWEQYF
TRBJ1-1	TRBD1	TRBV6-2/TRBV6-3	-	TGTGCCAGCAGCTCTGGACAGGGGGGCACTGAAGCTTTCTTT	CASSSGQGGTEAFF
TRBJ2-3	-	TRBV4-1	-	TGCGCCAGCAGCCAAGACTACCAATATACGCAGTATTTT	CASSQDYQYTQYF
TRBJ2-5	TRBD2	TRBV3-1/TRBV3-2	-	TGTGCCAGCAGCCAAGAAGGCGGGAGGTTGGAGACCCAGTACTTC	CASSQEGGRLETQYF
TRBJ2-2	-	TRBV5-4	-	TGTGCCAGCAGCTTGGAGCGCCAGTCGGGCACCGGGGAGCTGTTTTTT	CASSLERQSGTGELFF